The 10 T cell receptor beta chains listed next were all sequenced from one sample in a study of T cell responses to AZD1222 COVID-19 vaccine. The data were produced by immunoSEQ multiplex PCR, yet TCRdb's version contains in-frame clones alone and is incomplete. The table lists a few hundred thousand clones, 80% to 95% of them singletons. Sequenced material: peripheral blood, taken on day 0 of AZD1222 vaccination. The source of these receptors is an adult in good health.

V is TRBV7-2 and J is TRBJ2-3; 8 bases line up with TRBD2. The length of the CDR3 is 17 residues. Germline loops: CDR1 SGHTA, CDR2 FQGNSA. V shed 2 bases, J shed 2 bases, and the junction held 9 bases outside the gene matches. The CDR3 DNA sequence: TGTGCCAGCAGCTTACAGGGGACTAGGGGAACCACAGATACGCAGTATTTT. Translation gives CASSLQGTRGTTDTQYF.

J is TRBJ2-1 and V is TRBV7-9; 9 bases fit TRBD1. V was clipped by 4 bases and J by 4 bases; unmatched bases: 2. The CDR3 is made up of 14 amino acids. Germline V gives CDR1 SEHNR, CDR2 FQNEAQ (reference sequence). DNA of the CDR3: TGTGCCAGCAGCTGGACAGGGGCTTACAATGAGCAGTTCTTC. It translates to CASSWTGAYNEQFF. The full variable domain, rest sourced from reference TRBV7-9 and TRBJ2-1, is DTGVSQNPRHKITKRGQNVTFRCDPISEHNRLYWYRQTLGQGPEFLTYFQNEAQLEKSRLLSDRFSAERPKGSFSTLEIQRTEQGDSAMYLCASSWTGAYNEQFFGPGTRLTVL.

The chain has TRBV19 and TRBJ2-7; the match to TRBD1 covers 7 bases. V lost 6 bases, J lost 4 bases, and 12 bases stayed unmatched. Germline V lookup: CDR1 LNHDA, CDR2 SQIVND (reference sequence). This CDR3 spans 15 amino acids. This chain's CDR3 is CASRPSVTGLYEQYF. CDR3 DNA sequence: TGTGCCAGTAGGCCCTCGGTGACAGGGTTGTACGAGCAGTACTTC. The full variable domain, with the rest looked up from reference TRBV19 and TRBJ2-7, is DGGITQSPKYLFRKEGQNVTLSCEQNLNHDAMYWYRQDPGQGLRLIYYSQIVNDFQKGDIAEGYSVSREKKESFPLTVTSAQKNPTAFYLCASRPSVTGLYEQYFGPGTRLTVT.

The J gene is TRBJ1-1, the V gene TRBV18, with 7 bases that match TRBD1. The V and J ends lost 1 base and 0 bases, in that order; junction bases with no gene match: 8. The CDR3 contains 17 residues. Germline loops: CDR1 KGHSH, CDR2 LQKENI. CDR3 in DNA: TGTGCCAGCTCACCACAACAGACAGGGATCATGAACACTGAAGCTTTCTTT. Translating it yields CASSPQQTGIMNTEAFF.

V and J are TRBV7-9 and TRBJ2-1; D may correspond to TRBD1 or TRBD2 (5 bases each). Between the trimmed V and J ends, which lost 5 bases and 5 bases, there was a span of 22 bases. CDR1 SEHNR and CDR2 FQNEAQ come from the germline V gene (reference sequence). This CDR3 contains 17 residues. For the CDR3, the DNA is TGTGCCAGCAGCCGGAAGGTCGGGGCTAAGCTACACAATGAGCAGTTCTTC. It yields the protein CASSRKVGAKLHNEQFF.

The chain has TRBV20-1 and TRBJ1-5; D possibly corresponds to TRBD1 (5 bases). The CDR3 length is 14 residues. Trimming removed 3 bases from V and 1 base from J, with 10 bases in between. Germline CDR1 DFQATT, CDR2 SNEGSKA (reference sequence). The CDR3 loop reads CSASPGGSNQPQHF. CDR3 sequence (DNA): TGCAGTGCTAGTCCGGGGGGGAGCAATCAGCCCCAGCATTTT.

The chain couples TRBV7-9 to TRBJ1-5; 9 bases align to TRBD1. The CDR3 extends over 15 amino acids. J gave up 4 bases and V 5 bases, and 6 bases lay outside the gene matches. Germline CDR1 is SEHNR and CDR2 is FQNEAQ (reference sequence). DNA of the CDR3: TGTGCCAGCAGCCTAGGACAGGGGTCAAATCAGCCCCAGCATTTT. It encodes CASSLGQGSNQPQHF.

V gene TRBV20-1 combines with J gene TRBJ2-1, with 8 positions matching TRBD2. Trimming cost V 3 bases and J 4 bases; bases outside gene matches: 8. The CDR3 covers 15 residues. CDR1 and CDR2 (germline): DFQATT, SNEGSKA (reference sequence). CDR3: CSASWGAGGYNEQFF. Here the CDR3 DNA reads TGCAGTGCTAGTTGGGGCGCGGGGGGATACAATGAGCAGTTCTTC.

V is TRBV10-1 and J is TRBJ1-6; D gene ambiguous. V lost 9 bases and J lost 3, with 9 bases in between. CDR1 and CDR2 from the germline V gene are WNHNN and SYGVQD (reference sequence). The CDR3 is 13 amino acids. CDR3 sequence: CASNRDYNSPLHF. In DNA form, the CDR3 reads TGCGCCAGTAACCGGGACTATAATTCACCCCTCCACTTT.

In its sample, this clone was seen once. The rearrangement joins TRBV4-1 to TRBJ2-1, with 8 bases that match TRBD2. From germline, CDR1 is MGHRA and CDR2 YSYEKL. V dropped 0 bases and J dropped 0; count of bases not matched to a gene: 4. The CDR3 is 17 amino acids. The CDR3 reads CASSQENSGVSYNEQFF. Written as DNA, the CDR3 is TGCGCCAGCAGCCAAGAGAATAGCGGGGTCTCCTACAATGAGCAGTTCTTC.